Only a few counts were recorded for the clone carrying this TCR beta chain. Its matching antigen is unknown. This sample was included in a study of T-cell reconstitution after alpha-beta-depleted transplantation in children. General study results and limits: From newly produced T cells came most of the T-cell counts and diversity one year after transplant. Where alpha-beta T cells came from about two months after transplant was reportedly several hundred expanded graft clones. There were some patients whose high TCRbeta diversity at day 60 came from surviving recipient T cells and thymic progenitors.

Germline V gene sequence: CDR1 MGHRA, CDR2 YSYEKL. The CDR3 loop spans 19 amino acids. Trimming at V came to 0 bases and at J to 0 bases, leaving 12 bases not matched to a gene. Unique molecular identifiers were used in preparing the TCRbeta library. MiXCR, run by TCRdb on the PCR reads, gives a single entry per CDR3 protein. The sample records about 420,000 distinct CDR3 sequences, 15% to 20% being singletons. The sequence was collected from a boy under two years old who had a stem cell transplant for Wiskott-Aldrich syndrome, so the T cells may come from the graft donor. J is TRBJ1-1 and V is TRBV4-1; TRBD1 agrees at 8 bases. The sample consisted of PBMCs, mostly from graft donor cells, taken 360 days after TCRalphabeta/CD19-depleted stem cell transplant. The CDR3 sequence: CASSQEGRGRWALNTEAFF. CDR3 DNA: TGCGCCAGCAGCCAAGAAGGCAGGGGGCGCTGGGCCCTGAACACTGAAGCTTTCTTT.